This T cell receptor beta chain was sequenced in a study of vaccination and CD4 T cells after COVID-19 (dated by TCRdb to between 2022 and 2023). Regarding the complete study: SARS-CoV-2 positivity had been established in the convalescent patients by nasal swab PCR, and mild disease was recorded in under ten of these patients and severe disease in one. Six males and four females were included in the convalescent cohort, with two Hispanic individuals, seven Caucasians, two Asians and one multiracial person represented. Participants received two doses of either the Pfizer-BioNTech BNT162b2 vaccine (n=8) or the Moderna mRNA-1273 vaccine (n=2). Post-COVID blood samples were collected from convalescent patients a median of roughly 100 days after diagnosis, with a range of about 30 to 180 days. The time from the second vaccine dose to post-vaccine blood sampling had a median of around 72 days and ranged from about 13 to 250 days. Overlapping spike peptide pools from SARS-CoV-2 and from the common cold coronaviruses HCoV-NL63, HCoV-OC43 and HCoV-229E were used as culture stimuli. Control cultures received a CEFX viral epitope pool as the positive control, an HIV-1 Nef peptide pool as the negative control, or no peptide. The spike-specific CD4+ TCR repertoire was compared before and after mRNA vaccination in 10 COVID-19 convalescent patients and a few infection-naive healthy vaccine recipients.

The treatment or condition label for this specimen denotes: roughly 11-day PBMC culture with coronavirus spike peptide pools or control peptides (ViraFEST assay). The ViraFEST assay was used in the study, in which antigen-specific T cells were expanded with peptide pools and expanded clonotypes were subsequently identified by TCR sequencing. Positive SARS-CoV-2 PCR tests in the convalescent patients dated from March to December 2020, before Alpha, Beta and Delta variants emerged in the United States. PBMCs were cultured at roughly 2 million per well in IMDM supplemented with roughly 5.2% human AB serum and 9 to 10 IU/ml IL-2, with 9.5 to 10 ug/ml peptide pools added. Half of the culture medium was replaced with fresh IL-2-containing medium on days 3 and 7. After around 11 days of culture, CD4+ T cells were isolated by negative selection with the EasySep CD4+ T cell isolation kit. Ficoll-Paque Plus gradient centrifugation was used to isolate PBMCs from whole blood, and the isolated PBMCs were then either used fresh or cryopreserved at -140C. Each culture condition was generally run in triplicate wells.

Germline trimming amounts to 4 bases on V and 6 bases on J, with 5 as the count of junction bases outside the gene matches. The CDR3 holds 13 amino acids from the cysteine to the phenylalanine. The CDR3 DNA has 39 bases and is translated from base 1. CDR1 is given as SGHTA and CDR2 as FQGNSA, both from the germline V gene. Broad study findings and their caveats: The median number of SARS-CoV-2-reactive clonotypes rose from roughly 20 after infection to 38 after vaccination, but the change was not significant. Only a relatively small number of convalescent patients were included in the study, and early timepoints following natural infection were not analyzed. In convalescent patients, nearly all vaccine-specific clones (304 of 307) were found to be mono-reactive for SARS-CoV-2 spike rather than cross-reactive with common cold coronaviruses. In convalescent patients, a median around 86% of post-vaccine SARS-CoV-2-reactive clones were detected only after vaccination, and vaccine-specific priming was suggested by this finding.

Details on this clonotype: Its antigen target is currently unknown. No base qualities exist here, and no much larger clone lies one base off it.

The library was prepared using PCR. DNA from cultured CD4+ T cells underwent TCR sequencing with the Oncomine TCR Beta short-read assay at the Johns Hopkins FTIC core. The QIAamp micro DNA kit was used to extract genomic DNA from the cultured CD4+ T cells. The Oncomine TCR Beta libraries from cultured CD4+ T cells were pooled using unique dual indexes and then sequenced on an Illumina iSeq 100. Concerning the study's data processing: Non-productive sequences were removed, and CDR3s not starting with C, not ending with F or W, or shorter than 7 amino acids were discarded. Antigen-specific clonotypes were identified using the MANAFEST web application through comparison of peptide-stimulated wells with reference and other culture wells. An FDR below 0.05, an odds ratio above 5, and a productive frequency above 0.1% in at least two of three replicate wells were required for clones to be considered positive. A clonotype counted as cross-reactive if it showed significant expansion both in the SARS-CoV-2 spike wells and in at least one common cold coronavirus spike condition. Using R version 3.6.1, CDR3 homology was evaluated through Levenshtein distances (stringdist) along with unrooted phylogenetic trees (ape). TCRdb passed the public sequencing reads through fastp at Q25 and MiXCR, retaining productive beta sequences. Under each unique CDR3 protein, matching rows form one entry showing the most common genes and DNA. The V and J calls were determined by TCRdb, not by the authors. In this sample the table shows approximately 5,000 distinct CDR3 sequences, around three fifths of which occur a single time. Clones ranked in the top ten supply approximately 40% of the sample.

The chain uses TRBV7-2 and TRBJ1-2, with 7 junctional bases fitting TRBD1. This TCR came from a human donor who had recovered from COVID-19. Sequencing was performed on CD4+ T cells from blood, cultured in vitro. The DNA sequence is as follows: TGTGCCAGCAGCTCTCGACAGGGCCATGGCTACACCTTC. Translated, this is CASSSRQGHGYTF. Reference TRBV7-2 and TRBJ1-2 proteins supply the regions before and after the CDR3; the full variable domain is: GAGVSQSPSNKVTEKGKDVELRCDPISGHTALYWYRQSLGQGLEFLIYFQGNSAPDKSGLPSDRFSAERTGGSVSTLTIQRTQQEDSAVYLCASSSRQGHGYTFGSGTRLTVV.